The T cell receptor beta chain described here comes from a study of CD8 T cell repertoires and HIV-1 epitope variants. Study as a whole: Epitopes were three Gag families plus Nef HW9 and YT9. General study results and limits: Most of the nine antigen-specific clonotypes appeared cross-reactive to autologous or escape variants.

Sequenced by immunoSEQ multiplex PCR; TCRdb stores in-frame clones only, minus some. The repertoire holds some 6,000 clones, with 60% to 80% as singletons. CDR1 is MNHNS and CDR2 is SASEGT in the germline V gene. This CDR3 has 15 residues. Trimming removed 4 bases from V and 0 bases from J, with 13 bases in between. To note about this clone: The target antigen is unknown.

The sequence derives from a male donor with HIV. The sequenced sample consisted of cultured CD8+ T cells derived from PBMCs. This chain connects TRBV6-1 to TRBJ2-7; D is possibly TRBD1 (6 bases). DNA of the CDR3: TGTGCCAGCAGTGCCGGACAGAGGAGCTCCTACGAGCAGTACTTC. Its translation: CASSAGQRSSYEQYF.